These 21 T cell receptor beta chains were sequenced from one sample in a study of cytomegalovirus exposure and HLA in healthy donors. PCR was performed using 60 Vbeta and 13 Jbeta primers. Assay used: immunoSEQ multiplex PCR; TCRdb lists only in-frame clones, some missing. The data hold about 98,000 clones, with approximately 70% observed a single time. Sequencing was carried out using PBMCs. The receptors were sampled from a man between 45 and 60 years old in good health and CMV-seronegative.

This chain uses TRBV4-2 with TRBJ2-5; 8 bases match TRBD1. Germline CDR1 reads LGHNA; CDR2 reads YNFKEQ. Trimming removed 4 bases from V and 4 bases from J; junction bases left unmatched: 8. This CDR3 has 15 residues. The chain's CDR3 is CASSPWTGRGETQYF. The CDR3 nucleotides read TGTGCCAGCAGCCCCTGGACAGGGAGAGGAGAGACCCAGTACTTC.

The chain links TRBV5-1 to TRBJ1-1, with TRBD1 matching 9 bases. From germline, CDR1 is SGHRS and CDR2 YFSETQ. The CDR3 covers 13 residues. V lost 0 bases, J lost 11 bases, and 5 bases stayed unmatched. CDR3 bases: TGCGCCAGCAGCTTGGGGGGACAGGGAACGGCTTTCTTT. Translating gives CASSLGGQGTAFF.

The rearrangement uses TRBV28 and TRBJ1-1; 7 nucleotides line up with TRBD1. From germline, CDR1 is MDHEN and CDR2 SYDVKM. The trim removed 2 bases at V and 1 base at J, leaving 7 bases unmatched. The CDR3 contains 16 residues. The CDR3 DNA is TGTGCCAGCAGTTTAAGCCGAACAGGGGAGAACACTGAAGCTTTCTTT. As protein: CASSLSRTGENTEAFF. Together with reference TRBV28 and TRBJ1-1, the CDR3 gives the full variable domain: DVKVTQSSRYLVKRTGEKVFLECVQDMDHENMFWYRQDPGLGLRLIYFSYDVKMKEKGDIPEGYSVSREKKERFSLILESASTNQTSMYLCASSLSRTGENTEAFFGQGTRLTVV.

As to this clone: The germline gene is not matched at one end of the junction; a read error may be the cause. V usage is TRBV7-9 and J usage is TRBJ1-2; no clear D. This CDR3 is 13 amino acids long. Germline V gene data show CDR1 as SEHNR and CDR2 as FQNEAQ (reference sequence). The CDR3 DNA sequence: TGTGCCGGCAGCTTGGGCTACAACTATGGCTACACCTTC. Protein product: CAGSLGYNYGYTF.

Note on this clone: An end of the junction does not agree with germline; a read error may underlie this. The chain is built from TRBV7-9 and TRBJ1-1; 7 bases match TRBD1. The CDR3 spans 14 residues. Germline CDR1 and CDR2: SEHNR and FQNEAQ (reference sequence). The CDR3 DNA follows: TGTGCCAGCAGCCTTACGACAGGGATCACTCAAGCTTTCTTT. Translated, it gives CASSLTTGITQAFF.

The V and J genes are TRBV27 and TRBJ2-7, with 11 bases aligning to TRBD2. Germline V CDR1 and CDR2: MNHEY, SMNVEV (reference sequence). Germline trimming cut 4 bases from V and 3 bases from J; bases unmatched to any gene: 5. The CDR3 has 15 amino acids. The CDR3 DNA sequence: TGTGCCAGCAGTTCAAGGACTAGCGGGCACTACGAGCAGTACTTC. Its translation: CASSSRTSGHYEQYF.

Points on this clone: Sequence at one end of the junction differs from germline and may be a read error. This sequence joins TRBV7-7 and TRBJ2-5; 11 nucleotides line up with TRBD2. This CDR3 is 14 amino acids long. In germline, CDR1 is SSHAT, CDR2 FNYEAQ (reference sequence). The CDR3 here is CASSLGLAGETQYF. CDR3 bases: TGTGCTAGCAGCTTAGGACTAGCGGGAGAGACCCAGTACTTC.

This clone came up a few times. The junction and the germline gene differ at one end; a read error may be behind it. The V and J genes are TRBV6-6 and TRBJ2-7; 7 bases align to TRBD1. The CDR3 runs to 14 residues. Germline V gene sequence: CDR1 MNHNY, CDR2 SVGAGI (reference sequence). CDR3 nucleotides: TGTGCCAGCAGTTACTCGACAGGGTCCTACGGGCAGTACTTC. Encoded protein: CASSYSTGSYGQYF.

This CDR3 reads CASSLLQGAGETQYF. As DNA, the CDR3 is TGTGCCAGCAGTTTGTTGCAGGGGGCCGGGGAGACCCAGTACTTC. The rearrangement uses TRBV27 and TRBJ2-5, with 8 positions matching TRBD1. Germline CDR1 reads MNHEY; CDR2 reads SMNVEV (reference sequence). V shed 3 bases, J shed 5 bases, and the junction held 8 bases outside the gene matches. CDR3 size: 15 residues.

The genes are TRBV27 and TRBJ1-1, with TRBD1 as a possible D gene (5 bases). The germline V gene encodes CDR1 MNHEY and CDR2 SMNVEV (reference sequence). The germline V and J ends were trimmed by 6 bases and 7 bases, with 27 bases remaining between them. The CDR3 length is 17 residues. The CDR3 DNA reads TGTGCCAGCAGCTATAGGGGCCAGACCCGGGGGATGAATGAAGCTTTCTTT. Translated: CASSYRGQTRGMNEAFF.

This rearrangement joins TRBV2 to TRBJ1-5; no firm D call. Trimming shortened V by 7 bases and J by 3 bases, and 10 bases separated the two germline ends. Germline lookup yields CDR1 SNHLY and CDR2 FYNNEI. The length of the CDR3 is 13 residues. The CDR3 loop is CASTAANNQPQHF. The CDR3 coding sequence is TGTGCCAGCACCGCGGCAAACAATCAGCCCCAGCATTTT. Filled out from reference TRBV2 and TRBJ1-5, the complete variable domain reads EPEVTQTPSHQVTQMGQEVILRCVPISNHLYFYWYRQILGQKVEFLVSFYNNEISEKSEIFDDQFSVERPDGSNFTLKIRSTKLEDSAMYFCASTAANNQPQHFGDGTRLSIL.

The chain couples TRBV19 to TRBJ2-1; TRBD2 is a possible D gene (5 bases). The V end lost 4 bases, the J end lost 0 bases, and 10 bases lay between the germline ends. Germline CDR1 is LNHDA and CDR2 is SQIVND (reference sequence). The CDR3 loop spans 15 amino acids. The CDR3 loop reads CASSTERSSYNEQFF. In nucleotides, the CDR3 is TGTGCCAGTAGTACCGAGCGGAGCTCCTACAATGAGCAGTTCTTC.

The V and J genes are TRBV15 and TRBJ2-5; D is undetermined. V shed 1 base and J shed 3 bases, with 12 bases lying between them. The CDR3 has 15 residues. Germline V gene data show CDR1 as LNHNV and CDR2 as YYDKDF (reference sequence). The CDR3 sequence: CATSRAAGLKETQYF. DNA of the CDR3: TGTGCCACCAGCAGAGCTGCAGGTCTAAAAGAGACCCAGTACTTC.

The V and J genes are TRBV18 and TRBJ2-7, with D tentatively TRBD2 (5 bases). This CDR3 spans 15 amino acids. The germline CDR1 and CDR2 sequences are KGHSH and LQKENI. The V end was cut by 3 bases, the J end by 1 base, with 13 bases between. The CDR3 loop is CASSPDRGKSYEQYF. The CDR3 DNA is TGTGCCAGCTCACCCGACCGAGGGAAGTCCTACGAGCAGTACTTC.

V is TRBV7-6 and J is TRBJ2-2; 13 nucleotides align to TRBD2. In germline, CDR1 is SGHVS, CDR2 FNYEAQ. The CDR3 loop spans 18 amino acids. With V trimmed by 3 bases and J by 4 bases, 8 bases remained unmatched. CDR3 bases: TGTGCCAGCAGCTTCACTAGCGGGGGGGCGGTCGGCACCGGGGAGCTGTTTTTT. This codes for CASSFTSGGAVGTGELFF.

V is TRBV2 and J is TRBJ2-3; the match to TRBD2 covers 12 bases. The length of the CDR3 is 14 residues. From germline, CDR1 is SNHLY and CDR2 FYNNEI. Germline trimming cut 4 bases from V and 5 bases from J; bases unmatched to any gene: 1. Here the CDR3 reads CASSASGGVDTQYF. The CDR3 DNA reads TGTGCCAGCAGTGCTAGCGGGGGGGTAGATACGCAGTATTTT.

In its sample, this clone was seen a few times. CDR3 nucleotide sequence: TGTGCCAGCAAACAGGGGGCGGACACCGGGGAGCTGTTTTTT. Translating gives CASKQGADTGELFF. V and J are TRBV6-4 and TRBJ2-2, with 9 bases identical to TRBD1. The CDR3 has 14 residues. The V segment lost 7 bases and the J segment 3 bases; nucleotides outside the gene matches: 3. Germline CDR1 reads MRHNA; CDR2 reads SNTAGT.

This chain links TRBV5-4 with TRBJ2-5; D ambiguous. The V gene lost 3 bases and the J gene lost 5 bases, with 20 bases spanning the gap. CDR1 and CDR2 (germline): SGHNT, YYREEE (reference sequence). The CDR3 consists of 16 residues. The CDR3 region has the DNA TGTGCCAGCAGCTCGAGAAATGACATTAACCTGGAGACCCAGTACTTC. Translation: CASSSRNDINLETQYF.

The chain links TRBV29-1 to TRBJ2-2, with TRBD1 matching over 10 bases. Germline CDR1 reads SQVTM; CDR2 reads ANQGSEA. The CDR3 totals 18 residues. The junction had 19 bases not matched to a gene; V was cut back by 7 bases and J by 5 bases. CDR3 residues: CSAKRDRGSGTGTGELFF. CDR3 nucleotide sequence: TGCAGCGCTAAACGGGACAGGGGATCCGGGACGGGTACCGGGGAGCTGTTTTTT.

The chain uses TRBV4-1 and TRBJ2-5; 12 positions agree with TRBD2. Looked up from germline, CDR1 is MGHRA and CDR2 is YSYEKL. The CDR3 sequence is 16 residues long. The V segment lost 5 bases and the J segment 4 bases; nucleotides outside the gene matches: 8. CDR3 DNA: TGCGCCAGCAGCTTACGCTCTAGCGGGGGGGGAGAGACCCAGTACTTC. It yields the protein CASSLRSSGGGETQYF.

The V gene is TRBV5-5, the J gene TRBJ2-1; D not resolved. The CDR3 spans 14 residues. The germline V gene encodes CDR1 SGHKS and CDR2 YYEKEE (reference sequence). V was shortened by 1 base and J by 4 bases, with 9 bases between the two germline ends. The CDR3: CASSLRLDYNEQFF. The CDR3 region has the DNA TGTGCCAGCAGCTTGAGGCTAGATTACAATGAGCAGTTCTTC.